The next 32 T cell receptor beta chains were all read from a single sample in a study of blood T cell repertoires in COVID-19. Sequenced by immunoSEQ multiplex PCR; TCRdb stores in-frame clones only, minus some. The sample holds about 51,000 clones, approximately 86% seen once. Material: peripheral blood. These receptors all stem from a man in his sixties with acute or convalescent COVID-19.

V is TRBV2 and J is TRBJ1-5, with D tentatively TRBD1 (5 bases). The CDR3 runs to 15 residues. V lost 6 bases to trimming and J lost 2 bases, with 14 bases between them. Germline CDR1 is SNHLY and CDR2 is FYNNEI. CDR3 protein: CASRGGHSGNQPQHF. For the CDR3, the DNA is TGTGCCAGCAGGGGAGGACATTCCGGCAATCAGCCCCAGCATTTT. The whole variable domain, remainder taken from reference TRBV2 and TRBJ1-5, is EPEVTQTPSHQVTQMGQEVILRCVPISNHLYFYWYRQILGQKVEFLVSFYNNEISEKSEIFDDQFSVERPDGSNFTLKIRSTKLEDSAMYFCASRGGHSGNQPQHFGDGTRLSIL.

The V and J genes are TRBV4-1 and TRBJ2-1, with D unresolved. Trimming stripped 2 bases from V and 3 bases from J, with 5 bases between. The germline CDR1 and CDR2 sequences are MGHRA and YSYEKL. The CDR3 contains 13 residues. Here the CDR3 DNA reads TGCGCCAGCAGCCAACGGAGCTACAATGAGCAGTTCTTC. Translating it yields CASSQRSYNEQFF.

This clone was seen a handful of times. The chain joins TRBV27 to TRBJ2-1, with D maybe TRBD1 (5 bases). The V end lost 6 bases, the J end lost 4 bases, and 13 bases lay between the germline ends. The CDR3 extends over 14 amino acids. From germline, CDR1 is MNHEY and CDR2 SMNVEV (reference sequence). The CDR3 sequence is CASSYSGQYNEQFF. CDR3 in DNA: TGTGCCAGCAGCTATTCCGGACAATACAATGAGCAGTTCTTC.

V and J are TRBV5-1 and TRBJ1-3, with unresolved D. V was shortened by 0 bases and J by 0 bases, with 4 bases between the two germline ends. This CDR3 has 14 residues. Germline CDR1 and CDR2: SGHRS and YFSETQ. The CDR3, as DNA: TGCGCCAGCAGCTTGGCCAGCTCTGGAAACACCATATATTTT. This codes for CASSLASSGNTIYF.

The CDR3 region is CASSLAGSGGGLSYEQYF. The CDR3 DNA follows: TGCGCCAGCAGCTTGGCGGGTAGCGGCGGGGGCCTCTCCTACGAGCAGTACTTC. The chain uses TRBV5-1 and TRBJ2-7; tentative D call: TRBD2 (7 bases). Germline CDR1 is SGHRS and CDR2 is YFSETQ. V dropped 0 bases and J dropped 0 bases, with 19 bases sitting between them. The CDR3 loop spans 18 amino acids.

The chain is built from TRBV10-3 and TRBJ1-1; D perhaps matches TRBD1 (5 bases). V lost 3 bases to trimming and J lost 6 bases, with 17 bases between them. CDR1 and CDR2 from the germline V gene are ENHRY and SYGVKD. The CDR3 covers 15 residues. CDR3 loop: CAISENLRGRSEAFF. CDR3 nucleotide sequence: TGTGCCATCAGTGAAAATCTTAGGGGTCGGTCTGAAGCTTTCTTT.

The V gene is TRBV7-9, the J gene TRBJ1-1; 7 nucleotides match TRBD1. From germline, CDR1 is SEHNR and CDR2 FQNEAQ (reference sequence). The V segment lost 5 bases and the J segment 4 bases; nucleotides outside the gene matches: 7. The CDR3 is 14 amino acids. Here the CDR3 DNA reads TGTGCCAGCAGCCAACGACAGGGAGGCACTGAAGCTTTCTTT. It encodes CASSQRQGGTEAFF.

This rearrangement joins TRBV28 to TRBJ1-6; 7 bases line up with TRBD1. Germline V lookup: CDR1 MDHEN, CDR2 SYDVKM. The CDR3 length is 17 residues. The V and J ends lost 6 bases and 0 bases, in that order; junction bases with no gene match: 8. The CDR3 sequence is CASSPDRTSSYNSPLHF. The CDR3 region has the DNA TGTGCCAGCAGCCCGGACAGGACGAGCTCCTATAATTCACCCCTCCACTTT.

V usage is TRBV5-1 and J usage is TRBJ1-3; 9 positions agree with TRBD1. Germline lookup yields CDR1 SGHRS and CDR2 YFSETQ. The CDR3 contains 14 residues. Losses at the gene ends were 0 bases for V and 11 bases for J; bases not matched to a gene: 6. For the CDR3, the DNA is TGCGCCAGCAGCTTGGACAGGGGGCCCCACGCCATATATTTT. Encoded protein: CASSLDRGPHAIYF.

This clone was observed once. This sequence joins TRBV15 and TRBJ2-1; 9 positions agree with TRBD2. The CDR3 extends over 15 amino acids. Germline loops: CDR1 LNHNV, CDR2 YYDKDF (reference sequence). Losses at the gene ends were 5 bases for V and 4 bases for J; bases not matched to a gene: 6. The CDR3 sequence is CATSARGGHYNEQFF. Here the CDR3 DNA reads TGTGCCACCAGCGCGCGGGGGGGCCATTACAATGAGCAGTTCTTC.

The chain couples TRBV7-9 to TRBJ1-1; possible D gene TRBD1, 5 bases. In germline, CDR1 is SEHNR, CDR2 FQNEAQ (reference sequence). V was cut by 3 bases and J by 7 bases, with 12 bases left in between. The CDR3 extends over 13 amino acids. For the CDR3, the DNA is TGTGCCAGCAGCTTCATATTGGGGGGTGAAGCTTTCTTT. Protein product: CASSFILGGEAFF.

Here the CDR3 reads CASEDRAKNEQYF. DNA for the CDR3: TGTGCCAGCGAGGACAGGGCGAAAAACGAGCAGTACTTC. V and J are TRBV6-5 and TRBJ2-7; 8 bases are a match to TRBD1. The CDR3 length is 13 residues. The germline gives CDR1 MNHEY, CDR2 SVGAGI. V was clipped by 8 bases and J by 5 bases; unmatched bases: 8.

V and J are TRBV4-2 and TRBJ1-4, with 10 positions matching TRBD1. V shed 2 bases, J shed 4 bases, and the junction held 10 bases outside the gene matches. The CDR3 runs to 18 residues. The V gene's germline CDR1 is LGHNA and CDR2 YNFKEQ. CDR3 protein: CASSQNGQGVVLNEKLFF. The CDR3 nucleotides are TGTGCCAGCAGCCAAAACGGACAGGGGGTAGTCCTTAATGAAAAACTGTTTTTT.

The chain joins TRBV28 to TRBJ2-7; 13 bases map to TRBD2. Germline V gene sequence: CDR1 MDHEN, CDR2 SYDVKM. Unmatched junction bases numbered 14, after V lost 6 bases and J lost 3 bases. CDR3 length equals 18 residues. This CDR3 reads CASSQLSYRTSGSYEQYF. Here the CDR3 DNA reads TGTGCCAGCAGCCAACTCTCCTACCGGACTAGCGGGAGCTACGAGCAGTACTTC.

The rearrangement uses TRBV5-1 and TRBJ2-2, with D unresolved. V was shortened by 0 bases and J by 5 bases, with 11 bases between the two germline ends. The CDR3 runs 15 residues. Germline V gene sequence: CDR1 SGHRS, CDR2 YFSETQ. CDR3 protein: CASSLGQIGTGELFF. In DNA, the CDR3 is TGCGCCAGCAGCTTGGGCCAGATTGGTACCGGGGAGCTGTTTTTT. Full variable domain (rest looked up from reference TRBV5-1 and TRBJ2-2): KAGVTQTPRYLIKTRGQQVTLSCSPISGHRSVSWYQQTPGQGLQFLFEYFSETQRNKGNFPGRFSGRQFSNSRSEMNVSTLELGDSALYLCASSLGQIGTGELFFGEGSRLTVL.

The V call is TRBV6-1, the J call TRBJ2-7, with a tentative D call TRBD2 (5 bases). In germline, CDR1 is MNHNS, CDR2 SASEGT. V lost 2 bases to trimming and J lost 4 bases, with 12 bases between them. The CDR3 covers 14 residues. In DNA, the CDR3 is TGTGCCAGCAGTGAAAGGACGGGGTCATACGAGCAGTACTTC. Translation gives CASSERTGSYEQYF.

The V call is TRBV7-2, the J call TRBJ2-5, with TRBD1 matching over 7 bases. Germline trimming cut 5 bases from V and 2 bases from J; bases unmatched to any gene: 8. Germline assignment: CDR1 SGHTA and CDR2 FQGNSA. The CDR3 sequence is 15 residues long. The CDR3 DNA is TGTGCCAGCAGCCCAGCTAGGACAGGACAAGAGACCCAGTACTTC. This sequence encodes CASSPARTGQETQYF.

This rearrangement joins TRBV7-2 to TRBJ1-6; D gene unclear. The CDR3 is 11 amino acids. Germline V CDR1 and CDR2: SGHTA, FQGNSA. V was shortened by 8 bases and J by 7 bases, with 6 bases between the two germline ends. The CDR3: CASGGNSPLHF. CDR3 coding DNA: TGTGCCAGCGGCGGAAATTCACCCCTCCACTTT.

This sequence joins TRBV29-1 and TRBJ2-7; D is possibly TRBD2 (5 bases). The CDR3 is 12 amino acids. Trimming took 4 bases from V and 5 from J, leaving 12 bases between them. Germline V lookup: CDR1 SQVTM, CDR2 ANQGSEA. CDR3 in amino acids: CSVGRRGDEQYF. CDR3 nucleotide sequence: TGCAGCGTTGGGAGGAGAGGCGACGAGCAGTACTTC.

The chain employs TRBV4-2 and TRBJ1-1; possibly TRBD1 for D (6 bases). The CDR3 runs 16 residues. Germline values: CDR1 LGHNA, CDR2 YNFKEQ. Trimming stripped 0 bases from V and 1 base from J, with 12 bases between. The CDR3, as DNA: TGTGCCAGCAGCCAAGAAGCCGACAGGCAGAACACTGAAGCTTTCTTT. As protein: CASSQEADRQNTEAFF.

Only one count was recorded for this clone. The chain couples TRBV5-1 to TRBJ2-3, with 10 bases identical to TRBD2. This CDR3 contains 14 residues. Losses at the gene ends were 4 bases for V and 4 bases for J; bases not matched to a gene: 3. Germline CDR1 SGHRS, CDR2 YFSETQ. In DNA, the CDR3 is TGCGCCAGCAGCCTCAGCGGGAGGGCAGATACGCAGTATTTT. Translating gives CASSLSGRADTQYF.

The rearrangement uses TRBV6-6 and TRBJ1-1; D unresolved. Deletions cut 6 bases from V and 0 bases from J, with 8 bases between. The CDR3 consists of 13 residues. CDR1 is MNHNY, CDR2 SVGAGI, per germline (reference sequence). The CDR3 bases are TGTGCCAGCAGGAATAGCCTGAACACTGAAGCTTTCTTT. It codes for CASRNSLNTEAFF.

This clone was seen just once. V is TRBV28 and J is TRBJ1-4; a possible D gene is TRBD1 (6 bases). The germline gives CDR1 MDHEN, CDR2 SYDVKM. V lost 5 bases to trimming and J lost 6 bases, with 13 bases between them. CDR3 length: 14 amino acids. This CDR3 reads CASSLTGLDEKLFF. CDR3 sequence (DNA): TGTGCCAGCAGTCTCACAGGGTTGGATGAAAAACTGTTTTTT.

Remarks on this clone: This specimen includes other DNA sequences encoding the same CDR3. V usage is TRBV5-1 and J usage is TRBJ2-7; a possible D gene is TRBD1 (5 bases). Trimming took 0 bases from V and 3 from J, leaving 7 bases between them. CDR1 is SGHRS, CDR2 YFSETQ, per germline. The CDR3 covers 13 residues. CDR3: CASSLGQSYEQYF. CDR3 DNA: TGCGCCAGCAGCTTGGGACAGAGCTACGAGCAGTACTTC.

This chain links TRBV24-1 with TRBJ2-3; D is possibly TRBD2 (6 bases). V lost 3 bases, J lost 1 base, and 13 bases lay in between. The CDR3 loop spans 16 amino acids. Germline V gene data show CDR1 as KGHDR and CDR2 as SFDVKD. The CDR3 nucleotides read TGTGCCACCAGTGATCCAGGGACGGGGGGCACAGATACGCAGTATTTT. Protein sequence: CATSDPGTGGTDTQYF.

This chain uses TRBV19 with TRBJ1-2; the D gene is possibly TRBD1 (5 bases). Germline assignment: CDR1 LNHDA and CDR2 SQIVND (reference sequence). V lost 3 bases to trimming and J lost 4 bases, with 12 bases between them. The CDR3 runs to 14 residues. In nucleotides, the CDR3 is TGTGCCAGTAGTATGAGTGGGGGACTCTATGGCTACACCTTC. Amino acids: CASSMSGGLYGYTF.

This clone came up a few times. V usage is TRBV6-4 and J usage is TRBJ2-5, with 13 bases identical to TRBD2. J was trimmed by 5 bases and V by 5 bases; bases with no gene match: 5. This CDR3 is 15 amino acids long. From germline, CDR1 is MRHNA and CDR2 SNTAGT. The CDR3 loop is CASSPGTSGAETQYF. The DNA of the CDR3 is TGTGCCAGCAGTCCCGGGACTAGCGGGGCGGAGACCCAGTACTTC.

The chain employs TRBV6-5 and TRBJ2-7; D may be TRBD1 (6 bases). The CDR3 extends over 15 amino acids. Germline CDR1 MNHEY, CDR2 SVGAGI. Trimming took off 8 bases at V and 1 base at J, with 18 bases between the two ends. CDR3 coding DNA: TGTGCCAGCCGAACCAGGGGACCACCATCCTACGAGCAGTACTTC. It codes for CASRTRGPPSYEQYF.

This chain links TRBV3-1 (or the pseudogene TRBV3-2) with TRBJ2-7, with 8 bases matching TRBD1. V gave up 4 bases and J gave up 7 bases; unmatched junction bases: 15. CDR1 is LGHDT, CDR2 YNNKEL, per germline (reference sequence). The CDR3 covers 16 residues. The CDR3 loop is CASSRGTGNRGGEQYF. The CDR3 DNA reads TGTGCCAGCAGCCGCGGGACAGGCAATCGAGGAGGGGAGCAGTACTTC.

This chain uses TRBV7-2 with TRBJ1-5; D remains ambiguous. The CDR3 has 14 residues. Trimming cost V 3 bases and J 4 bases, with 10 bases left between them. Germline V gene data show CDR1 as SGHTA and CDR2 as FQGNSA. CDR3 sequence (DNA): TGTGCCAGCAGCTTGATCGGGATGAATCAGCCCCAGCATTTT. Translated: CASSLIGMNQPQHF.

This clone showed up just a few times. The chain uses TRBV25-1 and TRBJ1-1, with 7 bases that match TRBD1. Germline V gene sequence: CDR1 MGHDK, CDR2 SYGVNS. This CDR3 spans 14 amino acids. The V segment lost 7 bases and the J segment 4 bases; nucleotides outside the gene matches: 9. The DNA of the CDR3 is TGTGCCAGCAAAGCCTGGACAGGCGGCACTGAAGCTTTCTTT. Protein sequence: CASKAWTGGTEAFF.

The chain has TRBV19 and TRBJ2-5; possibly TRBD1 for D (6 bases). This CDR3 spans 13 amino acids. The germline V gene has CDR1 LNHDA and CDR2 SQIVND (reference sequence). V was shortened by 4 bases and J by 2 bases, with 8 bases between the two germline ends. The CDR3 sequence: CASSRQVQETQYF. The CDR3 coding sequence is TGTGCCAGTAGTAGACAGGTTCAAGAGACCCAGTACTTC.